The 3 T cell receptor beta chains given below trace back to one sample, sequenced in a study of OX40 agonist ivuxolimab in advanced cancers. Libraries were prepared by immunoSEQ multiplex PCR; TCRdb keeps only in-frame clonotypes and omits some of them. The sample holds tens of thousands of clones, around 80% seen once. The source was CD4+ or CD8+ T cells sorted from blood, collected in a trial of the OX40 agonist ivuxolimab. These receptors all stem from an adult with an advanced solid tumor such as melanoma, head and neck, liver or kidney cancer.

The chain recombines TRBV10-3 with TRBJ2-5, with 8 nucleotides matching TRBD1. The CDR3 runs 15 residues. CDR1 and CDR2 (germline): ENHRY, SYGVKD. The J segment lost 5 bases and the V segment lost 2 bases, leaving 7 bases of the junction unmatched. The CDR3 region is CAISEGTGSGETQYF. CDR3 DNA sequence: TGTGCCATCAGTGAGGGGACAGGATCGGGTGAGACCCAGTACTTC.

CDR3 in amino acids: CASSLQGIRETQYF. CDR3 coding DNA: TGTGCCAGCAGCTTACAGGGGATCCGGGAGACCCAGTACTTC. The chain carries TRBV7-2 and TRBJ2-5, with D possibly being TRBD1 (6 bases). The CDR3 has 14 amino acids. In germline, CDR1 is SGHTA, CDR2 FQGNSA. Trimming pared 2 bases from V and 5 bases from J, leaving 12 bases between. The variable domain in full, with the rest retrieved from reference TRBV7-2 and TRBJ2-5, is GAGVSQSPSNKVTEKGKDVELRCDPISGHTALYWYRQSLGQGLEFLIYFQGNSAPDKSGLPSDRFSAERTGGSVSTLTIQRTQQEDSAVYLCASSLQGIRETQYFGPGTRLLVL.

This clone came up once. The chain carries TRBV7-2 and TRBJ1-2, with 7 nucleotides matching TRBD1. CDR1 is SGHTA and CDR2 is FQGNSA in the germline V gene. The V and J ends lost 7 bases and 3 bases, in that order; junction bases with no gene match: 8. The CDR3 runs to 14 residues. CDR3 in DNA: TGTGCCAGCACAGAACAGGGGCGCGACTATGGCTACACCTTC. Its protein product is CASTEQGRDYGYTF.